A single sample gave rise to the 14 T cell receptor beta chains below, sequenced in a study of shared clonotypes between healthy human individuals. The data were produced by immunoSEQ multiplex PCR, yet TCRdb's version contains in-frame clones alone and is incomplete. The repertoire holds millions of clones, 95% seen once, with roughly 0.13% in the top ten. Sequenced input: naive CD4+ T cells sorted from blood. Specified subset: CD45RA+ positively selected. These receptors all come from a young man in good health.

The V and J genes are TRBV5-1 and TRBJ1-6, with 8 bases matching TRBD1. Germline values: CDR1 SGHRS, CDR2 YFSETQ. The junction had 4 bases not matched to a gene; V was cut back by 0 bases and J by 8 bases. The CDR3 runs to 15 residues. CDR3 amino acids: CASSLVVTGDSPLHF. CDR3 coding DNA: TGCGCCAGCAGCTTGGTCGTGACAGGGGATTCACCCCTCCACTTT.

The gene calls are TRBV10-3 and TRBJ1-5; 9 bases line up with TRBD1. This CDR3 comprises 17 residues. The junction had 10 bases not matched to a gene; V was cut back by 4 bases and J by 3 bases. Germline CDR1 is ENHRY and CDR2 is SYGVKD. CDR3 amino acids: CAISGAPGTGPNQPQHF. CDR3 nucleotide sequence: TGTGCCATCAGTGGGGCGCCAGGGACAGGGCCCAATCAGCCCCAGCATTTT.

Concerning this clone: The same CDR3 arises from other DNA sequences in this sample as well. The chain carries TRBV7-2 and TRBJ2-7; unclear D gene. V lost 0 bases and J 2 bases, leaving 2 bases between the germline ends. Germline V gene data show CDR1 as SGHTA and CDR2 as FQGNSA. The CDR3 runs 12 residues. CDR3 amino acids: CASSLAAYEQYF. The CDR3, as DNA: TGTGCCAGCAGCTTAGCCGCCTACGAGCAGTACTTC. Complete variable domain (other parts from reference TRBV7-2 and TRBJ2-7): GAGVSQSPSNKVTEKGKDVELRCDPISGHTALYWYRQSLGQGLEFLIYFQGNSAPDKSGLPSDRFSAERTGGSVSTLTIQRTQQEDSAVYLCASSLAAYEQYFGPGTRLTVT.

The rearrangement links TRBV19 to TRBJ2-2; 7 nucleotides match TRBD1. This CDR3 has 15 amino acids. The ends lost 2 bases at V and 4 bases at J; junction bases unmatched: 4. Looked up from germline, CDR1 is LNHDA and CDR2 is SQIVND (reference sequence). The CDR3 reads CASSITGVGTGELFF. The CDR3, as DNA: TGTGCCAGTAGTATAACAGGGGTCGGCACCGGGGAGCTGTTTTTT.

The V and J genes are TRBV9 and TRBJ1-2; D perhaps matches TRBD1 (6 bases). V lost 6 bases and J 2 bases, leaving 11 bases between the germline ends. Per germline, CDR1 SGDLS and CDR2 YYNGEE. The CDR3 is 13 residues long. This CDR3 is CASKGGQNYGYTF. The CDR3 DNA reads TGTGCCAGCAAGGGGGGACAAAACTATGGCTACACCTTC. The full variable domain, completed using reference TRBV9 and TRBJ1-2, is DSGVTQTPKHLITATGQRVTLRCSPRSGDLSVYWYQQSLDQGLQFLIQYYNGEERAKGNILERFSAQQFPDLHSELNLSSLELGDSALYFCASKGGQNYGYTFGSGTRLTVV.

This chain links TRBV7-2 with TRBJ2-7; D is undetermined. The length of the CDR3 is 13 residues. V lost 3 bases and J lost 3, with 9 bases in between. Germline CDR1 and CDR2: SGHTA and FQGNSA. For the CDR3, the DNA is TGTGCCAGCAGCTTCAGCCTTGACTACGAGCAGTACTTC. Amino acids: CASSFSLDYEQYF.

CDR3 loop: CASRAPSGDNEQFF. Here the CDR3 DNA reads TGTGCCAGCAGGGCCCCTAGCGGGGACAATGAGCAGTTCTTC. The rearrangement links TRBV5-4 to TRBJ2-1; 9 bases are a match to TRBD2. Losses at the gene ends were 5 bases for V and 5 bases for J; bases not matched to a gene: 5. In germline, CDR1 is SGHNT, CDR2 YYREEE (reference sequence). This CDR3 is built from 14 residues.

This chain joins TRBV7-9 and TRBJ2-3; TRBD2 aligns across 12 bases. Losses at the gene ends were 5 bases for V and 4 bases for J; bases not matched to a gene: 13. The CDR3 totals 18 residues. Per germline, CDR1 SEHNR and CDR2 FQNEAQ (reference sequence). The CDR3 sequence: CASSPGRLAGERADTQYF. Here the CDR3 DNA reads TGTGCCAGCAGCCCCGGGCGACTAGCGGGAGAGCGGGCAGATACGCAGTATTTT.

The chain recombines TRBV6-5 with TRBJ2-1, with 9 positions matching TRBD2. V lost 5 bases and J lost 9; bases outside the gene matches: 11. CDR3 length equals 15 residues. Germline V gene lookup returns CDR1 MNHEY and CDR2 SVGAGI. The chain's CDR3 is CASSSPRLAEGEQFF. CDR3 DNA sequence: TGTGCCAGCAGTAGCCCCAGACTAGCGGAGGGTGAGCAGTTCTTC.

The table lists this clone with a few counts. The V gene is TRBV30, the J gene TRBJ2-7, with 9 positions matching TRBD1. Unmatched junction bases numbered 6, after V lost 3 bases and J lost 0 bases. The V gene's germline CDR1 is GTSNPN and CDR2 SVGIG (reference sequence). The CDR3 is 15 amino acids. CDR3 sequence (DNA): TGTGCCTGGAGGGGACAGGGTATTAGCTCCTACGAGCAGTACTTC. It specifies CAWRGQGISSYEQYF.

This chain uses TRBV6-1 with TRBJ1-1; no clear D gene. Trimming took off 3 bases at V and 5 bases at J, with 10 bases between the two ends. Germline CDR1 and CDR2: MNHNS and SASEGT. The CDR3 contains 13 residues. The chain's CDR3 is CASSDAGWTEAFF. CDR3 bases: TGTGCCAGCAGTGATGCAGGATGGACTGAAGCTTTCTTT.

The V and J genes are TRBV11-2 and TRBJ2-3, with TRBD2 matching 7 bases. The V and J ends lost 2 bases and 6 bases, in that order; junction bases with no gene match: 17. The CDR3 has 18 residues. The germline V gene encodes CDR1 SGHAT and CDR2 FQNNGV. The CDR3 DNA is TGTGCCAGCAGCTTAAAAAGTCGGGGGACTACCCCCATGGATACGCAGTATTTT. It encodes CASSLKSRGTTPMDTQYF. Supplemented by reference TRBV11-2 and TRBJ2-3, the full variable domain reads EAGVAQSPRYKIIEKRQSVAFWCNPISGHATLYWYQQILGQGPKLLIQFQNNGVVDDSQLPKDRFSAERLKGVDSTLKIQPAKLEDSAVYLCASSLKSRGTTPMDTQYFGPGTRLTVL.

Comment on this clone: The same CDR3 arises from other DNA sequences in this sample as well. As DNA, the CDR3 is TGCGCCAGCAGCCTCGAGAGTTACGAGCAGTACTTC. As protein: CASSLESYEQYF. The chain has TRBV5-1 and TRBJ2-7; D is uncertain. Germline V gene data show CDR1 as SGHRS and CDR2 as YFSETQ. The CDR3 covers 12 residues. Between the trimmed V and J ends, which lost 4 bases and 4 bases, there was a span of 9 bases.

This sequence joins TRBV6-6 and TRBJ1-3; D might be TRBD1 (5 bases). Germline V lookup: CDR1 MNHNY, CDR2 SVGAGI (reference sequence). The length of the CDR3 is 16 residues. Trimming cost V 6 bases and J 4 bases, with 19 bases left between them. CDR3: CASSPLGRPLGNTIYF. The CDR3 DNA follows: TGTGCCAGCAGCCCCTTGGGGCGCCCATTGGGAAACACCATATATTTT.